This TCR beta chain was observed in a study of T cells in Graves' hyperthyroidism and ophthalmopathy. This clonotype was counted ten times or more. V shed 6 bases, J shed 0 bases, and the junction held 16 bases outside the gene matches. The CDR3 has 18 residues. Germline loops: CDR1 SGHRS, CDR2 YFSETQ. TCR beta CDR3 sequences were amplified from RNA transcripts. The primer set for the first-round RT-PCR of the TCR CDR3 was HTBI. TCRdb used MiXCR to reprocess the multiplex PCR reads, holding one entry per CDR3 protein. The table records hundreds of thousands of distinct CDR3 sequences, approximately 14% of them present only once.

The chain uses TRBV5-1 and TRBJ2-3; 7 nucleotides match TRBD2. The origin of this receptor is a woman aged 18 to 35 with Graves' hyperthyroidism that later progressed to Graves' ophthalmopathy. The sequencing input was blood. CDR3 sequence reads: CASTLTLSGALSTDTQYF. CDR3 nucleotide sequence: TGCGCCAGCACCCTGACTCTAAGCGGGGCCCTAAGCACAGATACGCAGTATTTT.